This paragraph reports one T cell receptor beta chain. PCR used 60 Vbeta primers and 13 Jbeta primers. The protocol was immunoSEQ multiplex PCR, while the TCRdb copy is restricted to in-frame clones and leaves out a portion. The sample consists of some 220,000 clones, around 80% of them appearing once. This entry comes from a study of cytomegalovirus exposure and HLA in healthy donors. V was cut by 5 bases and J by 8 bases, with 12 bases left in between. Germline V lookup: CDR1 MNHNY, CDR2 SVGAGI (reference sequence). The CDR3 spans 12 residues. The rearrangement joins TRBV6-6 to TRBJ1-2; D is ambiguous. Material for sequencing was PBMCs. This clonotype was obtained from a boy between 5 and 17 years old in good health and CMV-seronegative. The CDR3, as DNA: TGTGCCAGCAGTCCCGAGAGATACGGCTACACCTTC. It is translated as CASSPERYGYTF.